The clone carrying this T cell receptor beta chain has only a few counts. This CDR3 region has 17 residues. Trimming cost V 5 bases and J 7 bases; bases outside gene matches: 19. CDR1 is SGHTA, CDR2 FQGTGA, per germline. This sample was taken from a study of early T cells in non-severe SARS-CoV-2 infection. On the study more broadly: It was bulk RNA from unsorted whole blood that was sequenced, and the chains were unpaired.

The TCR library protocol was used to attach unique molecular identifiers. These identifiers were attached to individual cDNA molecules. Each CDR3 protein gets one entry after TCRdb re-called the 5' RACE reads with MiXCR. Here the sample spans just under 65,000 distinct CDR3 sequences, around 6.5% being singletons. The sample was whole blood, taken at baseline. This clonotype originated in an adult who was a healthcare worker with PCR-confirmed SARS-CoV-2 infection or an uninfected control (not recorded which). The V call is TRBV7-3, the J call TRBJ2-7; 8 positions match TRBD1. The CDR3 here is CASSRGPQGALAEEQYF. The CDR3, as DNA: TGTGCCAGCAGCCGGGGACCGCAGGGGGCGTTAGCTGAAGAGCAGTACTTC.